This is a list of T cell receptor beta chains from one sample in a study of persistence of HIV-infected CD4 T cells. For these TCRs, the target antigens are not known. Some clones are missing from TCRdb's copy, which holds only in-frame ones; the method was immunoSEQ multiplex PCR. The table records 40,000 to 55,000 clones, about four fifths of them present only once. The sample consisted of CD4+ T cells sorted from PBMCs after approximately 19-hour stimulation, taken from a patient who received antiretroviral therapy. These receptors all come from an adult man with HIV who was CMV-seropositive. CDR3s include the opening cysteine and the closing phenylalanine or tryptophan. Fields, in order: D gene, V gene, J gene, clone size, CDR3 DNA, CDR3 protein. The D gene is left open where the match is weak. Some rows mark clone size as missing; the rest say once, few, many or name a class of expanded clone.

>.|TRBV19|TRBJ2-5|.
TGTGCCAGTAGTATACAACCGGGACTCCGGGAGACCCAGTACTTC
CASSIQPGLRETQYF
>.|TRBV7-3|TRBJ2-1|.
TGTGCCAGCAGCTTAATCGGGGCTCCACGGGTCAATGAGCAGTTCTTC
CASSLIGAPRVNEQFF
>TRBD2|TRBV19|TRBJ2-7|.
TGTGCCAGTAGTTTCTCGGCGGGAGCTTCCTCCGAGCAGTACTTC
CASSFSAGASSEQYF
>TRBD1|TRBV5-5|TRBJ1-2|.
TGTGCCAGCAGCTTGGGGGACAGACTCTATGGCTACACCTTC
CASSLGDRLYGYTF
>TRBD2|TRBV7-2|TRBJ2-7|few
TGTGCCAGCAGCTCTAGCGGGAACTCCTACGAGCAGTACTTC
CASSSSGNSYEQYF
>.|TRBV7-8|TRBJ1-5|.
TGTGCCAGCAGCCGAGGGGGGGCAGTTCAGCCCCAGCATTTT
CASSRGGAVQPQHF
>.|TRBV4-2|TRBJ2-7|.
TGTGCCAGCAGCCAAGATGGGGGAACCTACGAGCAGTACTTC
CASSQDGGTYEQYF
>.|TRBV15|TRBJ2-1|.
TGTGCCACCAGCAGAGCGAGATCAACCTCTGACAATGAGCAGTTCTTC
CATSRARSTSDNEQFF
>TRBD2|TRBV29-1|TRBJ2-3|.
TGCAGCGTTGAAGGTCTAGCGGGGGGCACTTATACGCAGTATTTT
CSVEGLAGGTYTQYF
>TRBD2|TRBV5-1|TRBJ2-4|few
TGCGCCAGCAGCGAGGGCCGGGGGGGAAACATTCAGTACTTC
CASSEGRGGNIQYF
>TRBD2|TRBV4-1|TRBJ2-5|few
TGCGCCAGCAGCCAAGTCTCTAGCGGGAGGCCGCAAGAGACCCAGTACTTC
CASSQVSSGRPQETQYF
>.|TRBV19|TRBJ2-7|.
TGTGCCAGCTCCCGCAATGTATACGAGCAGTACTTC
CASSRNVYEQYF
>.|TRBV12-3/TRBV12-4|TRBJ1-4|.
TGTGCCAGCAGTTTAGGGGGGAGGCAACTGTTTTTT
CASSLGGRQLFF
>.|TRBV18|TRBJ2-7|.
TGTGCCAGCTCGCTACGGGACTCCCAAAGCTCCTACGAGCAGTACTTC
CASSLRDSQSSYEQYF
>.|TRBV20-1|TRBJ2-7|.
TGCAGTGCTAGTACCTACGAGCAGTACTTC
CSASTYEQYF
>TRBD1|TRBV5-4|TRBJ2-1|.
TGTGCCAGCAGCTCCCCCGGGACAGGAAACAATGAGCAGTTCTTC
CASSSPGTGNNEQFF
>TRBD1|TRBV6-2/TRBV6-3|TRBJ1-5|.
TGTGCCAGCAGTTATACAGGGGGCGTAGGCAATCAGCCCCAGCATTTT
CASSYTGGVGNQPQHF
>.|TRBV14|TRBJ1-2|.
TGTGCCAGCAGCCAAGACCTACAGGGTTACGGCTACACCTTC
CASSQDLQGYGYTF
>.|TRBV6-4|TRBJ2-7|.
TGTGCCAGCAGTAACCGCGGCTACGAGCAGTACTTC
CASSNRGYEQYF
>.|TRBV2|TRBJ1-4|.
TGTGCCAGCTCGAACGAGTTTGGGGATGAAAAACTGTTTTTT
CASSNEFGDEKLFF
>.|TRBV5-4|TRBJ1-2|.
TGTGCCAGCAGCCCCAGGGGAGGAGGAGACTATGGCTACACCTTC
CASSPRGGGDYGYTF
>TRBD1|TRBV7-2|TRBJ2-3|.
TGTGCCAGCAGCCCAGGCAGAACAGGGGCCGATACGCAGTATTTT
CASSPGRTGADTQYF
>.|TRBV12-3/TRBV12-4|TRBJ1-2|.
TGTGCCAGCAGCCGGACAGTCTATGGCTACACCTTC
CASSRTVYGYTF
>.|TRBV5-4|TRBJ2-2|.
TGTGCCAGCAGCTTGGCCCGGAAGACCGGGGAGCTGTTTTTT
CASSLARKTGELFF
>.|TRBV29-1|TRBJ1-1|few
TGCAGCGTGCTACAGGGTAACACTGAAGCTTTCTTT
CSVLQGNTEAFF
>TRBD1|TRBV11-3|TRBJ2-1|few
TGTGCCAGCAGCCCCGGACAGGAGTACAATGAGCAGTTCTTC
CASSPGQEYNEQFF
>TRBD1|TRBV19|TRBJ1-2|few
TGTGCCAGTAGTCTTAGGGACGGACAGGGGAACACCTTC
CASSLRDGQGNTF
>TRBD2|TRBV11-1|TRBJ2-7|.
TGTGCCAGCAGCTTCCTAGCGGGGAACCACGAGCAGTACTTC
CASSFLAGNHEQYF